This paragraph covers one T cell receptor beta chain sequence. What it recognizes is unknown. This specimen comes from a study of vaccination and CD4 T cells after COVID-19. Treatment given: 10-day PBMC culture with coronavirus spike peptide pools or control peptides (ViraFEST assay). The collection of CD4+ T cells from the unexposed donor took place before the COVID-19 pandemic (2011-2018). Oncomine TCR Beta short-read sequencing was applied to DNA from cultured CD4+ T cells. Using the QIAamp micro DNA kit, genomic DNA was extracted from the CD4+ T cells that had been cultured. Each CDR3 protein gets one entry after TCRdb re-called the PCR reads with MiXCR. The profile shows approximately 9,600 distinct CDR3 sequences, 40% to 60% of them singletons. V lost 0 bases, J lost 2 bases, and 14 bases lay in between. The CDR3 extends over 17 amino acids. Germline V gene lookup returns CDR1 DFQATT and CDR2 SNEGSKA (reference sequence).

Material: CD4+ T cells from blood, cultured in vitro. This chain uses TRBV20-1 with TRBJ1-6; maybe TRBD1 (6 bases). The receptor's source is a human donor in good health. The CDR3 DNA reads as TGCAGTGCTAGAGATCATCGGGGGGCTGCCTATAATTCACCCCTCCACTTT. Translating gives CSARDHRGAAYNSPLHF.